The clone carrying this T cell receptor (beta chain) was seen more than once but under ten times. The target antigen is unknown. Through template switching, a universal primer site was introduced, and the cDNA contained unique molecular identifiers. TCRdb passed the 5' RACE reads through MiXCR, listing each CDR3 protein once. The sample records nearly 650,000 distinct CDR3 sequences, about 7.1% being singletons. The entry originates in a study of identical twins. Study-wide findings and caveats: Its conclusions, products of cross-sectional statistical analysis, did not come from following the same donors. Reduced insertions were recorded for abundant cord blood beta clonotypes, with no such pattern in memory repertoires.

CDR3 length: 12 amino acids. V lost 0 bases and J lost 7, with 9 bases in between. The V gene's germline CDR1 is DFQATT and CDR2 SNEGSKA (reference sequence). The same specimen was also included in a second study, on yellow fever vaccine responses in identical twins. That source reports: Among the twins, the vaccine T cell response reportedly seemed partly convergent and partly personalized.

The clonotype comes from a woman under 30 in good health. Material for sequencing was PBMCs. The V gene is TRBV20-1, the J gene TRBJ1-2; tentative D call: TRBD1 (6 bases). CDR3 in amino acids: CSARDQGSGYTF. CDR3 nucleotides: TGCAGTGCTAGAGACCAGGGGTCTGGCTACACCTTC.